Listed below are T cell receptor beta chains from one sample, sequenced in a study of T cell responses to AZD1222 COVID-19 vaccine. Generated by immunoSEQ multiplex PCR, the TCRdb table keeps only in-frame clones and is missing some. This table holds 130,000 or so clones, just over 90% found once. Sequenced here: peripheral blood, sampled on day 0 of MenACWY control vaccination. These receptors all stem from an adult in good health. Each CDR3 is given with its conserved first and last residue. The D gene is left open where the match is weak. A clone size is listed for some rows: how often the clone was seen (once, few, many), or a class if it is expanded.

>TRBV19|TRBD1|TRBJ1-1|once
TGTGCCAGTAGTCCGGACAGGGAGGGAATGAACACTGAAGCTTTCTTT
CASSPDREGMNTEAFF
>TRBV3-1/TRBV3-2|-|TRBJ1-2|-
TGTGCCAGCAGCCAAGATTGGGAGAGTTCCTATGGCTACACCTTC
CASSQDWESSYGYTF
>TRBV9|-|TRBJ2-1|-
TGTGCCAGCAGCGTAGTTAGCAGTGAGCAGTTCTTC
CASSVVSSEQFF
>TRBV4-3|TRBD1|TRBJ1-4|once
TGCGCCAGCAGCAGGGACAGGGGGGATGAAAAACTGTTTTTT
CASSRDRGDEKLFF
>TRBV4-3|-|TRBJ2-2|-
TGCGCCAGCAGCCAAGATTGGGGGTCCGGGGAGCTGTTTTTT
CASSQDWGSGELFF
>TRBV19|-|TRBJ1-1|-
TGTGCCAGTAGTGCTCTGGGGCCGGACACTGAAGCTTTCTTT
CASSALGPDTEAFF
>TRBV7-2|TRBD1|TRBJ2-7|-
TGTGCCAGCAGCCCCGACAGGGGATACTACGAGCAGTACTTC
CASSPDRGYYEQYF
>TRBV27|-|TRBJ2-7|once
TGTGCCAGCAGTTTACGAGCAATAACGGGCTACGAGCAGTACTTC
CASSLRAITGYEQYF
>TRBV2|-|TRBJ2-7|-
TGTGCCAGCAGGACGTACTACGAGCAGTACTTC
CASRTYYEQYF
>TRBV2|-|TRBJ2-3|-
TGTGCCAGCAGTGGGAGCGGAGGCACAGATACGCAGTATTTT
CASSGSGGTDTQYF
>TRBV7-8|-|TRBJ1-5|-
TGTGCCAGCAGCTTAGCTCCGGGTTCGAGCCAGCCCCAGCATTTT
CASSLAPGSSQPQHF
>TRBV30|TRBD1|TRBJ1-2|-
TGTGCCTGGAGTGTCCTAAGGGGAGACAGGGGGCGGTGGAACTATGGCTACACCTTC
CAWSVLRGDRGRWNYGYTF
>TRBV7-9|-|TRBJ1-4|-
TGTGCCAGCAGCAGACCTATGGGAAGTCAATCCACTAATGAAAAACTGTTTTTT
CASSRPMGSQSTNEKLFF
>TRBV2|-|TRBJ1-6|-
TGTGCCAGCAGTGGTTCCATCTATAATTCACCCCTCCACTTT
CASSGSIYNSPLHF
>TRBV2|TRBD1|TRBJ2-7|-
TGTGCCAGCAGTGTGGACAGGGTTTCCTACGAGCAGTACTTC
CASSVDRVSYEQYF
>TRBV7-8|-|TRBJ1-5|-
TGTGCCAGCAGCTTAGGGACAAGCTATAGCAATCAGCCCCAGCATTTT
CASSLGTSYSNQPQHF
>TRBV27|-|TRBJ2-1|once
TGTGCCAGCCCCAAGCCCTCCTCCTACAATGAGCAGTTCTTC
CASPKPSSYNEQFF
>TRBV7-9|-|TRBJ1-1|-
TGTGCCAGCAGCTTAGACCTCAGTCTCACTGAAGCTTTCTTT
CASSLDLSLTEAFF
>TRBV19|TRBD2|TRBJ2-3|-
TGTGCCAGTAGTATGGGGCTAGCGGAGAGGGCAGATACGCAGTATTTT
CASSMGLAERADTQYF
>TRBV5-1|TRBD2|TRBJ2-7|once
TGCGCCAGCAATGGGGGGGGACACGAGCAGTACTTC
CASNGGGHEQYF
>TRBV7-6|TRBD1|TRBJ1-4|-
TGTGCCAGCAGCTTACGGGGACAGCTTAATGAAAAACTGTTTTTT
CASSLRGQLNEKLFF
>TRBV7-3|TRBD1|TRBJ2-5|-
TGTGCCAGCAGCTTAGGGGACAGGAAAGAGACCCAGTACTTC
CASSLGDRKETQYF
>TRBV28|-|TRBJ1-5|-
TGTGCCAGCACCAACGACGGGAGGGGTTATAGCAATCAGCCCCAGCATTTT
CASTNDGRGYSNQPQHF
>TRBV5-6|-|TRBJ1-6|-
TGTGCCAGCAGCCCCCTGGCTAGAGATCCCCTCCACTTT
CASSPLARDPLHF
>TRBV10-1|TRBD1|TRBJ2-2|-
TGCGCCACCATAGGTAAGACAGGGGAGGTCACCGGGGAGCTGTTTTTT
CATIGKTGEVTGELFF
>TRBV7-3|TRBD2|TRBJ2-3|once
TGTGCCAGCAGCTCCCAGGCCGGACTAGCATTTTCCGATACGCAGTATTTT
CASSSQAGLAFSDTQYF
>TRBV7-2|-|TRBJ1-4|once
TGTGCCAGCAGCTTAGCCAGCGGGGGGCTGGGTTCTTGGGAAAAACTGTTTTTT
CASSLASGGLGSWEKLFF
>TRBV6-6|-|TRBJ2-5|once
TGTGCCAGCAGTTGGGGCCTCGAGACCCAGTACTTC
CASSWGLETQYF
>TRBV20-1|TRBD1|TRBJ1-5|-
TGCAGTGCTAGTGGGACAGGGGGAGAGGCCCAGCATTTT
CSASGTGGEAQHF
>TRBV6-5|-|TRBJ2-3|-
TGTGCCAGCAGTTACTACGCAGCAAGCAGCGATACGCAGTATTTT
CASSYYAASSDTQYF
>TRBV7-9|-|TRBJ2-1|-
TGTGCCAGCAGCTTAAAGGGGACTGAGCAGTTCTTC
CASSLKGTEQFF
>TRBV4-1|-|TRBJ1-1|-
TGCGCCAGCAGCCAAGCGGTCCCGTTGGCGAACACTGAAGCTTTCTTT
CASSQAVPLANTEAFF
>TRBV5-1|-|TRBJ1-2|-
TGCGCCAGCAGCTTAAACAGGAACACTCCGGGCGGCTACACCTTC
CASSLNRNTPGGYTF
>TRBV20-1|-|TRBJ1-4|-
TGCAGTGCTAGTACCGGGTTGAATGAAAAACTGTTTTTT
CSASTGLNEKLFF
>TRBV3-1/TRBV3-2|-|TRBJ2-1|-
TGTGCCAGCAGCCACCTTTCTTCCTACAATGAGCAGTTCTTC
CASSHLSSYNEQFF
>TRBV4-1|TRBD2|TRBJ2-5|-
TGCGCCAGCAGACCTACTAGCGGAGGCCAAGAGACCCAGTACTTC
CASRPTSGGQETQYF
>TRBV7-2|-|TRBJ1-1|once
TGTGCCAGCAGCTTAGTGAACTGGAACACTGAAGCTTTCTTT
CASSLVNWNTEAFF
>TRBV28|TRBD1|TRBJ1-2|few
TGTGCCAGCAGTCAAACAGGGGGATGGGGTGGCTACACCTTC
CASSQTGGWGGYTF
>TRBV7-9|TRBD2|TRBJ2-7|-
TGTGCCAGCAGCGTCAGCGGGAGCTCCTACGAGCAGTACTTC
CASSVSGSSYEQYF
>TRBV7-3|-|TRBJ2-2|-
TGTGCCAGCAGCTCGACTAACACCGGGGAGCTGTTTTTT
CASSSTNTGELFF
>TRBV28|TRBD1|TRBJ1-3|-
TGTGCCAGCAGTCCTCGACAGGGGGCTACTGGAAACACCATATATTTT
CASSPRQGATGNTIYF
>TRBV3-1/TRBV3-2|-|TRBJ1-2|once
TGTGCCAGCAGCCAAGTGGCGGCAGAGACACTTAGTAACTATGGCTACACCTTC
CASSQVAAETLSNYGYTF